The rows below give T cell receptor beta chains drawn from one sample of a study of T cells in tuberculosis. Assay: immunoSEQ multiplex PCR; the TCRdb copy retains only in-frame clones and omits some. Of about 49,000 clones detected, nearly 95% appear once; the ten largest clones hold under 1.5%. The material sequenced was PBMCs, taken at tuberculosis diagnosis. The origin of the receptors is an adult with tuberculosis. The CDR3 runs from the conserved cysteine through the conserved F or W. The D gene is left open where the match is weak. The listing skips clone size in some rows; elsewhere it reads once, few, many or a size class.

v_call	d_call	clone_size	j_call	cdr3_nt	cdr3_aa
TRBV19	-	-	TRBJ2-1	TGTGCCAGTAGTAAGGGACTTGGGAATGAGCAGTTCTTC	CASSKGLGNEQFF
TRBV15	-	-	TRBJ2-5	TGTGCCACCAGCAGTTCGGCGGGTCCTCTTAGGGTCGGGAAAGAGACCCAGTACTTC	CATSSSAGPLRVGKETQYF
TRBV16	-	-	TRBJ1-4	TGTGCCAGCAGCCAATCGTGGCCTCCAACTAATGAAAAACTGTTTTTT	CASSQSWPPTNEKLFF
TRBV28	-	-	TRBJ1-4	TGTGCCAGCAGTCCCTACGAAAAACTGTTTTTT	CASSPYEKLFF
TRBV6-4	TRBD2	-	TRBJ2-1	TGTGCCAGCAGCGCGACTCTAGCGGGAGGCTCCTACAATGAGCAGTTCTTC	CASSATLAGGSYNEQFF
TRBV7-9	TRBD2	-	TRBJ2-1	TGTGCCAGCAGCTCCCCAGCGGGAGGGCCGGGTAATGAGCAGTTCTTC	CASSSPAGGPGNEQFF
TRBV5-6	-	-	TRBJ2-7	TGTGCCAGCAGCCAAACAGCTAGGGGACACCCCTACGAGCAGTACTTC	CASSQTARGHPYEQYF
TRBV9	TRBD1	-	TRBJ1-2	TGTGCCAGCAGCGCTCGAACAGGGGCCCCCTATGGCTACACCTTC	CASSARTGAPYGYTF
TRBV15	TRBD2	-	TRBJ2-7	TGTGCCACCAGTAAAAATAGCGGGAGTGGATACGAGCAGTACTTC	CATSKNSGSGYEQYF
TRBV19	TRBD2	-	TRBJ2-3	TGTGCCAGTAGTATAGGACTAGCGGGAGGGCCAGATACGCAGTATTTT	CASSIGLAGGPDTQYF
TRBV25-1	-	once	TRBJ1-4	TGTGCCAGCAGTACTTACGGGACTAGGAATGAAAAACTGTTTTTT	CASSTYGTRNEKLFF
TRBV19	-	-	TRBJ1-5	TGTGCCAGTAGTAAAAGTTTCAGAAACAATCAGCCCCAGCATTTT	CASSKSFRNNQPQHF
TRBV9	TRBD2	-	TRBJ2-1	TGTGCCAGCAGCGTAACTAGCGCGATTAATGAGCAGTTCTTC	CASSVTSAINEQFF
TRBV28	TRBD2	-	TRBJ2-2	TGTGCCAGCAGGGGAAGGACTAGCAGAACGAACACCGGGGAGCTGTTTTTT	CASRGRTSRTNTGELFF
TRBV4-3	-	-	TRBJ1-5	TGCGCCAGCAGCCAAGACCCCCAGCAGCCCCAGCATTTT	CASSQDPQQPQHF
TRBV2	-	-	TRBJ2-7	TGTGCCAGCATCCAACGTAGGACACTCTCCTACGAGCAGTACTTC	CASIQRRTLSYEQYF
TRBV19	TRBD2	-	TRBJ2-1	TGTGCCAGTAGTATAAAGAGGACTAGCTACGAGCAGTTCTTC	CASSIKRTSYEQFF
TRBV9	TRBD1	-	TRBJ1-2	TGTGCCAGCAGCATCCAGGGGGCGGGTGGCTACACCTTC	CASSIQGAGGYTF
TRBV5-1	-	-	TRBJ1-3	TGCGCCAGCAGTTCGGGGGACGGGAGAAACACCATATATTTT	CASSSGDGRNTIYF
TRBV7-8	-	-	TRBJ2-5	TGTGCCAGCAGCTTAGCCCCGGCGGGTCAAGAGACCCAGTACTTC	CASSLAPAGQETQYF
TRBV19	-	once	TRBJ1-2	TGTGCCAGTAGTGTCGCAGCGAACTATGGCTACACCTTC	CASSVAANYGYTF
TRBV7-3	-	-	TRBJ2-2	TGTGCCAGCAGCTTAAGGGCGTTCACCGGGGAGCTGTTTTTT	CASSLRAFTGELFF
TRBV7-2	-	-	TRBJ2-3	TGTGCCAGCAGCTTAGGACAAGCGGGCGGGTCTACAGATACGCAGTATTTT	CASSLGQAGGSTDTQYF
TRBV2	TRBD2	-	TRBJ2-4	TGTGCCAGCAGTGAAAGTGGGGCCAGCGGGAGGGCTTCCAAAAACATTCAGTACTTC	CASSESGASGRASKNIQYF
TRBV7-8	TRBD2	once	TRBJ2-1	TGTGCCAGCAGCTTAGCGGCCGCAGGGGGACTAGCGTCAGGAAATGAGCAGTTCTTC	CASSLAAAGGLASGNEQFF
TRBV30	-	-	TRBJ2-1	TGTGCCTGGAGCCTCGCCACTAATGAGCAGTTCTTC	CAWSLATNEQFF
TRBV5-1	TRBD1	-	TRBJ1-2	TGCGCCAGCAGCTTGACGGCGACAGGGGGCTGGGGCTACACCTTC	CASSLTATGGWGYTF
TRBV9	TRBD1	-	TRBJ2-3	TGTGCCAGCAGCGTAATTTCGACAGGGTTGAGAGATACGCAGTATTTT	CASSVISTGLRDTQYF
TRBV7-7	-	-	TRBJ2-5	TGTGCTAGCAGCCTACAGGGTTTCGTGGAGACCCAGTACTTC	CASSLQGFVETQYF
TRBV5-1	-	-	TRBJ1-6	TGCGCCAGCAGCTTGGTACCCCATACGAGCTCCTATAATTCACCCCTCCACTTT	CASSLVPHTSSYNSPLHF
TRBV10-3	TRBD2	-	TRBJ2-1	TGTGCCATCAGTTCATCGAGCGGGAGCTCCTACAATGAGCAGTTCTTC	CAISSSSGSSYNEQFF
TRBV10-3	-	-	TRBJ1-2	TGTGCCATCAGTGCCCCTCTGGGAGCTCCGTATGGCTACACCTTC	CAISAPLGAPYGYTF
TRBV30	TRBD1	-	TRBJ1-2	TGTGCCTGGAGTTCCGCAGGGGGACATGGCTACACCTTC	CAWSSAGGHGYTF
TRBV2	TRBD1	-	TRBJ1-4	TGTGCCAGCAGGGGGACACAGGGGTCTCTTGAAAAACTGTTTTTT	CASRGTQGSLEKLFF
TRBV19	-	once	TRBJ1-5	TGTGCCAGTAGTATTGCAGGGAGCAATCAGCCCCAGCATTTT	CASSIAGSNQPQHF
TRBV7-9	-	-	TRBJ2-2	TGTGCCAGCAGCTCGTACATTGGCACCGGGGAGCTGTTTTTT	CASSSYIGTGELFF
TRBV6-5	TRBD1	once	TRBJ1-1	TGTGCCAGCAGTACCACAGGGGCGGTCACTGAAGCTTTCTTT	CASSTTGAVTEAFF
TRBV6-1	TRBD1	-	TRBJ1-1	TGTGCCGCCTACGGGACAGTCCTCACTGAAGCTTTCTTT	CAAYGTVLTEAFF
TRBV5-1	-	-	TRBJ1-2	TGCGCCAGCAGCTTGGGTGGCGGGGATAACTATGGCTACACCTTC	CASSLGGGDNYGYTF
TRBV19	-	-	TRBJ1-1	TGTGCCAGTAGTATGCTTCTCTTCCGCGGTAGGGCTTTCTTT	CASSMLLFRGRAFF
TRBV7-8	-	once	TRBJ2-3	TGTGCCAGCAGCTTAGGGCCGCGGATCAGCACAGATACGCAGTATTTT	CASSLGPRISTDTQYF
TRBV28	TRBD1	-	TRBJ1-1	TGTGCCAGCAAGGTACAGGGGCCCACTGAAGCTTTCTTT	CASKVQGPTEAFF
TRBV19	TRBD1	-	TRBJ1-2	TGTGCCAGTAAAATCGGGACAGGGGATGGCTACACCTTC	CASKIGTGDGYTF
TRBV6-5	-	-	TRBJ2-3	TGTGCCAGCAGTTACTCTCCGGGAGGCACAGATACGCAGTATTTT	CASSYSPGGTDTQYF
TRBV19	TRBD1	once	TRBJ1-6	TGTGCCAGTAAGCCCACGCGACAGGGTAATTCACCCCTCCACTTT	CASKPTRQGNSPLHF
TRBV9	-	-	TRBJ2-5	TGTGCCAGCAGCGTAGAAGGGGACCAAGAGACCCAGTACTTC	CASSVEGDQETQYF
TRBV7-6	-	-	TRBJ2-7	TGTGCCAGCAGCCGGACAACCGTCTCCTACGAGCAGTACTTC	CASSRTTVSYEQYF
TRBV30	-	-	TRBJ1-6	TGTGCCTGGAGTCGTCTCCTAGGACACAGTAATTCACCCCTCCACTTT	CAWSRLLGHSNSPLHF
TRBV2	-	-	TRBJ2-7	TGTGCCAGCAGGATCGAGGGGGTTGTATACGAGCAGTACTTC	CASRIEGVVYEQYF
TRBV5-1	TRBD1	-	TRBJ2-7	TGCGCCAGCAGCTTTGACAGGGTGGGTTTCACCTACGAGCAGTACTTC	CASSFDRVGFTYEQYF
TRBV6-1	TRBD1	once	TRBJ1-2	TGTGCCAGCAGGACAGGGGGGTATGGCTACACCTTC	CASRTGGYGYTF
TRBV5-6	TRBD1	-	TRBJ1-1	TGTGCCAGCAGCGCCACCCCACAGGGGGCTGAAGCTTTCTTT	CASSATPQGAEAFF
TRBV11-1	-	-	TRBJ2-5	TGTGCCAGCAGCGAAAACAGGGTACGAGAGACCCAGTACTTC	CASSENRVRETQYF
TRBV5-6	-	-	TRBJ2-7	TGTGCCAGCAGCCCGCCGTTCCGCGGGACCCCCTACGAGCAGTACTTC	CASSPPFRGTPYEQYF
TRBV4-1	-	-	TRBJ2-1	TGCGCCAGCAGTCCGGTGGCGGGAAACAATGAGCAGTTCTTC	CASSPVAGNNEQFF